This T cell receptor (beta chain) was observed in a study of T cells in tumors after PD-1 blockade. The overall study: Either cemiplimab 350 mg every 2 weeks or pembrolizumab 200 mg every 3 weeks was given. Daily vismodegib 150 mg continued in a subset of anti-PD-1-treated patients.

The V and J ends lost 6 bases and 2 bases respectively, with 11 bases between them. CDR1 is LNHDA, CDR2 SQIVND, per germline (reference sequence). This CDR3 spans 13 amino acids. Using immunoSEQ multiplex PCR, the repertoire was profiled, and TCRdb retains in-frame clones only, with some absent. The sample carries approximately 34,000 clones, 73% recorded once. This clonotype originated in a human donor with basal cell carcinoma. The genes are TRBV19 and TRBJ2-7, with a weak D call TRBD2 (5 bases). The sample here was PBMCs, taken after anti-PD-1 treatment. CDR3 residues: CASSHREAYEQYF. CDR3 bases: TGTGCCAGTAGCCACCGGGAAGCCTACGAGCAGTACTTC.